The clone carrying this T cell receptor beta chain was detected a few times. This record belongs to a study of beta chain features in type 1 diabetes. What was sequenced were expressed TCRB transcripts, since all of the isolated RNA had been reverse transcribed. Assay used: immunoSEQ multiplex PCR; TCRdb lists only in-frame clones, some missing. This table has 150,000 or so clones, roughly 50% appearing once. V lost 0 bases and J lost 4; bases outside the gene matches: 9. CDR1 is SGHTA and CDR2 is FQGNSA in the germline V gene. This CDR3 region has 16 residues. The sequenced material came from Tregs from blood. This sequence was found in a man between 18 and 29 years old in good health. This rearrangement joins TRBV7-2 to TRBJ2-7, with TRBD1 matching 7 bases. The DNA for the CDR3 is TGTGCCAGCAGCTTAGCTGGGGCATGGACAGGATACGAGCAGTACTTC. As protein: CASSLAGAWTGYEQYF.